Below, 24 T cell receptor beta chains from the same sample are listed, as sequenced in a study of blood T cell repertoires in COVID-19. The assay was immunoSEQ multiplex PCR, and TCRdb's table has in-frame clones only and misses some. The sample holds some 350,000 clones, more than 85% seen once. The sequenced sample consisted of peripheral blood. The receptor source for this set is a human donor in a cohort sampled during active COVID-19.

The chain recombines TRBV9 with TRBJ1-2; weak D call: TRBD1 (6 bases). Trimming pared 0 bases from V and 3 bases from J, leaving 18 bases between. The CDR3 runs to 17 residues. Looked up from germline, CDR1 is SGDLS and CDR2 is YYNGEE. The CDR3 spells CASSVANGGASDYGYTF. The CDR3 DNA reads as TGTGCCAGCAGCGTAGCTAATGGGGGGGCTTCGGACTATGGCTACACCTTC. Complete variable domain (other parts from reference TRBV9 and TRBJ1-2): DSGVTQTPKHLITATGQRVTLRCSPRSGDLSVYWYQQSLDQGLQFLIQYYNGEERAKGNILERFSAQQFPDLHSELNLSSLELGDSALYFCASSVANGGASDYGYTFGSGTRLTVV.

The chain links TRBV19 to TRBJ1-5; D perhaps matches TRBD1 (6 bases). Between the trimmed V and J ends, which lost 6 bases and 1 base, there was a span of 13 bases. This CDR3 spans 15 amino acids. The germline V gene encodes CDR1 LNHDA and CDR2 SQIVND (reference sequence). CDR3 residues: CASSTRGSSNQPQHF. The CDR3 DNA follows: TGTGCCAGTAGCACCAGGGGTTCAAGCAATCAGCCCCAGCATTTT.

CDR3: CASSYSTGAGNTIYF. The CDR3 nucleotides are TGTGCCAGCAGTTACTCGACAGGGGCTGGAAACACCATATATTTT. The chain employs TRBV6-5 and TRBJ1-3; 8 positions agree with TRBD1. The CDR3 is 15 residues long. Germline V gene lookup returns CDR1 MNHEY and CDR2 SVGAGI. V shed 0 bases and J 2 bases; nucleotides not matched to a gene: 0.

The gene calls are TRBV30 and TRBJ1-5, with TRBD1 identical over 8 bases. The J segment lost 2 bases and the V segment lost 1 base, leaving 1 base of the junction unmatched. The V gene's germline CDR1 is GTSNPN and CDR2 SVGIG (reference sequence). The CDR3 runs 14 residues. The CDR3 nucleotides read TGTGCCTGGAGTGAGACAGGGGGCAATCAGCCCCAGCATTTT. Protein: CAWSETGGNQPQHF.

This chain connects TRBV6-6 to TRBJ1-3; tentative D call: TRBD1 (6 bases). Germline V gives CDR1 MNHNY, CDR2 SVGAGI (reference sequence). The CDR3 length is 15 residues. Trimming removed 5 bases from V and 2 bases from J, with 13 bases in between. The CDR3 DNA reads as TGTGCCAGCAGTATGGACAGATTCCCTGGAAACACCATATATTTT. The encoded protein is CASSMDRFPGNTIYF.

The chain has TRBV4-2 and TRBJ2-1; TRBD2 agrees at 8 bases. Germline loops: CDR1 LGHNA, CDR2 YNFKEQ. The CDR3 consists of 17 residues. Unmatched junction bases numbered 13, after V lost 4 bases and J lost 5 bases. The CDR3 nucleotides read TGTGCCAGCAGCCCTAATACGAGGCGGGGGGCCAACAATGAGCAGTTCTTC. Translating it yields CASSPNTRRGANNEQFF.

V usage is TRBV7-2 and J usage is TRBJ1-1, with D unclear. V was shortened by 2 bases and J by 1 base, with 11 bases between the two germline ends. The germline V gene has CDR1 SGHTA and CDR2 FQGNSA. This CDR3 has 15 residues. The CDR3 reads CASSLRGGENTEAFF. The CDR3 nucleotides are TGTGCCAGCAGCTTACGGGGTGGGGAGAACACTGAAGCTTTCTTT.

This clone was counted once. V and J are TRBV27 and TRBJ2-7; 8 positions match TRBD1. The length of the CDR3 is 15 residues. V lost 5 bases, J lost 3 bases, and 9 bases stayed unmatched. Germline CDR1 MNHEY, CDR2 SMNVEV (reference sequence). The CDR3 bases are TGTGCCAGCAGTCGCCGTCAGGGGGCGAACTACGAGCAGTACTTC. This sequence encodes CASSRRQGANYEQYF.

This chain links TRBV11-3 with TRBJ2-3, with D unclear. The CDR3 covers 14 residues. Trimming stripped 1 base from V and 8 bases from J, with 13 bases between. CDR1 is SGHNT, CDR2 YENEEA, per germline. The CDR3 coding sequence is TGTGCCAGCAGCTTAGGGCACCCCCGGAGTACGCAGTATTTT. Amino acid sequence: CASSLGHPRSTQYF.

The CDR3 spells CASKGGGGNQPQHF. The CDR3 coding sequence is TGTGCCAGCAAGGGGGGAGGGGGCAATCAGCCCCAGCATTTT. This chain links TRBV6-5 with TRBJ1-5, with a tentative D call TRBD1 (6 bases). CDR1 and CDR2 (germline): MNHEY, SVGAGI. The V and J ends lost 7 bases and 2 bases respectively, with 12 bases between them. The CDR3 is 14 amino acids.

The rearrangement joins TRBV5-1 to TRBJ2-3, with 7 nucleotides matching TRBD2. This CDR3 comprises 15 residues. Germline V gene data show CDR1 as SGHRS and CDR2 as YFSETQ. With V trimmed by 3 bases and J by 3 bases, 7 bases remained unmatched. In DNA, the CDR3 is TGCGCCAGCAGCTCGGGAAGGGAGGGGACAGATACGCAGTATTTT. Translated: CASSSGREGTDTQYF.

This clone was detected only once. This chain uses TRBV19 with TRBJ2-5, with no clear D. CDR3 length: 13 residues. The V end lost 3 bases, the J end lost 4 bases, and 9 bases lay between the germline ends. Germline CDR1 LNHDA, CDR2 SQIVND (reference sequence). This CDR3 reads CASSIGSGETQYF. In DNA, the CDR3 is TGTGCCAGTAGTATTGGCAGTGGAGAGACCCAGTACTTC.

Only a few counts were recorded for this clone. V and J are TRBV30 and TRBJ1-6; unclear D gene. Germline V CDR1 and CDR2: GTSNPN, SVGIG (reference sequence). The ends were cut back, 0 bases at V and 7 bases at J, with 19 bases in the middle. The CDR3 extends over 17 amino acids. As DNA, the CDR3 is TGTGCCTGGAGTGTACTCAGCGCGGCTTTCAGCAATTCACCCCTCCACTTT. Translation gives CAWSVLSAAFSNSPLHF.

The J gene is TRBJ2-5, the V gene TRBV28, with 7 bases that match TRBD1. Germline V gene sequence: CDR1 MDHEN, CDR2 SYDVKM. Unmatched junction bases numbered 4, after V lost 9 bases and J lost 3 bases. CDR3 size: 12 residues. The CDR3 coding sequence is TGTGCCAGTACAACAGGGGAAGAGACCCAGTACTTC. Amino acids: CASTTGEETQYF.

In DNA, the CDR3 is TGTGCCACCAGCAGAGCCGGGACACCAACCCATGGAAACACCATATATTTT. It yields the protein CATSRAGTPTHGNTIYF. The rearrangement uses TRBV15 and TRBJ1-3, with D perhaps TRBD1 (6 bases). Trimming shortened V by 1 base and J by 3 bases, and 16 bases separated the two germline ends. The CDR3 spans 17 residues. Germline assignment: CDR1 LNHNV and CDR2 YYDKDF (reference sequence).

The sample holds one count of this clone. The chain's CDR3 is CASRLAGSTDTQYF. In DNA form, the CDR3 reads TGCGCCAGTCGACTAGCGGGTAGCACAGATACGCAGTATTTT. The V call is TRBV5-1, the J call TRBJ2-3; 10 bases are shared with TRBD2. Germline CDR1 and CDR2: SGHRS and YFSETQ. V lost 8 bases to trimming and J lost 0 bases; unmatched junction nucleotides: 3. The CDR3 has 14 residues.

The chain employs TRBV6-5 and TRBJ1-6; TRBD1 agrees at 8 bases. CDR3 length: 14 amino acids. Germline assignment: CDR1 MNHEY and CDR2 SVGAGI. V dropped 6 bases and J dropped 10; count of bases not matched to a gene: 8. The CDR3 nucleotides are TGTGCCAGCAGCCGGACAGGGATTCTCTCACCCCTCCACTTT. It is translated as CASSRTGILSPLHF.

This clone was picked up one time. This chain links TRBV10-2 with TRBJ2-2, with D unclear. The V gene's germline CDR1 is WSHSY and CDR2 SAAADI. Trimming cost V 0 bases and J 6 bases, with 8 bases left between them. The CDR3 spans 14 residues. CDR3 region: CASSESRAAGELFF. DNA for the CDR3: TGCGCCAGCAGTGAGTCCCGTGCAGCCGGGGAGCTGTTTTTT.

The rearrangement uses TRBV3-1 (or the pseudogene TRBV3-2) and TRBJ1-2; 8 bases are a match to TRBD1. Germline V lookup: CDR1 LGHDT, CDR2 YNNKEL (reference sequence). This CDR3 has 14 amino acids. V was pared by 3 bases and J by 8 bases, with 8 bases of the junction left unmatched. CDR3 sequence (DNA): TGTGCCAGCAGCCAGTCGACAGGGGCGGGGGGCTACACCTTC. This codes for CASSQSTGAGGYTF.

A single count supports this clone. The rearrangement links TRBV29-1 to TRBJ2-1, with D maybe TRBD2 (6 bases). CDR1 is SQVTM and CDR2 is ANQGSEA in the germline V gene. The CDR3 has 13 amino acids. V gave up 4 bases and J gave up 3 bases, with 10 bases separating them. The CDR3 here is CSVVAGFYNEQFF. The CDR3 DNA follows: TGCAGCGTTGTCGCGGGGTTCTACAATGAGCAGTTCTTC.

CDR3 amino acids: CATSDRGLAGGSEETQYF. DNA for the CDR3: TGTGCCACCAGTGACCGTGGACTAGCGGGAGGGTCGGAAGAGACCCAGTACTTC. The chain is built from TRBV24-1 and TRBJ2-5; 15 bases line up with TRBD2. This CDR3 contains 18 residues. CDR1 is KGHDR and CDR2 is SFDVKD in the germline V gene. V trimming: 4 bases; J trimming: 3 bases; junction bases outside the gene matches: 8.

The rearrangement joins TRBV28 to TRBJ2-7, with 8 bases matching TRBD2. The V gene end was trimmed by 5 bases and the J gene end by 5 bases; junction bases not matched to a gene: 14. The CDR3 covers 16 residues. Germline CDR1 and CDR2: MDHEN and SYDVKM. The CDR3 DNA follows: TGTGCCAGCAGTGGGACTAGGGGGGGAGCCTTTGACGAGCAGTACTTC. Its protein is CASSGTRGGAFDEQYF.

The chain joins TRBV6-5 to TRBJ2-5, with 13 bases matching TRBD2. CDR3 length: 16 residues. After removal of 4 bases from V and 5 bases from J, the junction contained 7 bases not matched to a gene. Looked up from germline, CDR1 is MNHEY and CDR2 is SVGAGI. CDR3 sequence reads: CASSSGLAGVRETQYF. The CDR3 nucleotides read TGTGCCAGCAGTTCTGGACTAGCGGGAGTGAGGGAGACCCAGTACTTC.

CDR3 DNA sequence: TGCGCCAGCAGCCCCCCGGGACTCCTGTACAATGAGCAGTTCTTC. Translation: CASSPPGLLYNEQFF. V and J are TRBV4-1 and TRBJ2-1, with TRBD2 as a possible D gene (6 bases). The CDR3 covers 15 residues. Germline-derived CDR1 and CDR2 are MGHRA and YSYEKL. Trimming removed 4 bases at V and 4 bases at J, with 14 bases between.